Following are 15 T cell receptor beta chains from one sample sequenced in a study of T-cell memory formation after mild COVID-19 (dated by TCRdb to about 2021). The library relied on 5' RACE. The instrument given in TCRdb is Illumina NovaSeq 6000. The public sequencing data were trimmed at Q25 with fastp and processed into clonotypes with MiXCR by TCRdb, which kept only in-frame beta chains. All rows with the same CDR3 protein become a single entry with the most common DNA and genes. The table for this sample lists over 300,000 distinct CDR3 sequences; approximately 22% of them were counted only once. Under 25% of the sample rests with the top ten. Sequenced: PBMCs or a T cell subset sorted from them (not recorded which). Every receptor here comes from a man between 18 and 35 years old who had mild COVID-19 (a few samples of this study predate the infection). The sample titles of this study are shuffled in the database, so cell type and time point are left out; the donor was told from shared clones.

This chain connects TRBV6-2 or TRBV6-3 to TRBJ2-7; TRBD1 matches 8 bases. CDR3 length: 13 amino acids. Trimming took 6 bases from V and 6 from J; bases not matched to a gene: 7. Germline V gene data show CDR1 as MNHEY and CDR2 as SVGEGT. CDR3: CASRSTGGREQYF. In DNA, the CDR3 is TGTGCCAGCAGGAGCACAGGGGGTCGCGAGCAGTACTTC.

CDR3 bases: TGCGCCAGCAGCTTGGCCACCAGAAACACCATATATTTT. This sequence encodes CASSLATRNTIYF. The chain employs TRBV5-1 and TRBJ1-3; D is undetermined. V lost 0 bases to trimming and J lost 5 bases, with 6 bases between them. The V gene's germline CDR1 is SGHRS and CDR2 YFSETQ. The CDR3 contains 13 residues.

There are a few counts of this clonotype. This chain joins TRBV12-3 or TRBV12-4 and TRBJ2-3; the match to TRBD2 covers 9 bases. The CDR3 runs 16 residues. Unmatched junction bases numbered 12, after V lost 7 bases and J lost 4 bases. The CDR3 is CASTREAGGGADTQYF. DNA for the CDR3: TGTGCCAGCACCCGCGAAGCGGGGGGAGGGGCAGATACGCAGTATTTT.

The table lists this clonotype with many counts. The chain employs TRBV6-2 or TRBV6-3 and TRBJ2-5; D may be TRBD2 (6 bases). This CDR3 contains 13 residues. V was trimmed by 7 bases and J by 10 bases, leaving 19 bases between them. CDR1 and CDR2 from the germline V gene are MNHEY and SVGEGT. The chain's CDR3 is CASKPDRGSDQYF. DNA of the CDR3: TGTGCCAGCAAGCCGGACCGGGGGAGTGACCAGTACTTC.

In this sample, this clonotype turned up a few times. CDR3 region: CASSLGAGLALGYTF. The CDR3 DNA reads TGTGCCAGCAGCTTAGGGGCAGGGTTGGCTCTTGGCTACACCTTC. This sequence joins TRBV7-9 and TRBJ1-2, with a weak D call TRBD1 (5 bases). Germline V CDR1 and CDR2: SEHNR, FQNEAQ (reference sequence). Deletions cut 1 base from V and 7 bases from J, with 16 bases between. This CDR3 has 15 residues. Supplemented by reference TRBV7-9 and TRBJ1-2, the full variable domain reads DTGVSQNPRHKITKRGQNVTFRCDPISEHNRLYWYRQTLGQGPEFLTYFQNEAQLEKSRLLSDRFSAERPKGSFSTLEIQRTEQGDSAMYLCASSLGAGLALGYTFGSGTRLTVV.

The V call is TRBV5-1, the J call TRBJ2-5; no definite D call. The germline gives CDR1 SGHRS, CDR2 YFSETQ. The CDR3 length is 13 residues. Trimming pared 3 bases from V and 5 bases from J, leaving 11 bases between. The CDR3 nucleotides are TGCGCCAGCAGCTCTCTACTCCTGGAGACCCAGTACTTC. Its translation is CASSSLLLETQYF. Using reference TRBV5-1 and TRBJ2-5 for the parts outside the CDR3, the full variable domain is KAGVTQTPRYLIKTRGQQVTLSCSPISGHRSVSWYQQTPGQGLQFLFEYFSETQRNKGNFPGRFSGRQFSNSRSEMNVSTLELGDSALYLCASSSLLLETQYFGPGTRLLVL.

J is TRBJ2-3 and V is TRBV11-1, with D unresolved. This CDR3 comprises 13 residues. CDR1 SGHAT and CDR2 FQDESV come from the germline V gene (reference sequence). V was clipped by 5 bases and J by 0 bases, with 6 bases between them. CDR3 sequence: CASSRYSTDTQYF. The DNA for the CDR3 is TGTGCCAGCAGCAGATACAGCACAGATACGCAGTATTTT. The whole variable domain, remainder taken from reference TRBV11-1 and TRBJ2-3, is EAEVAQSPRYKITEKSQAVAFWCDPISGHATLYWYRQILGQGPELLVQFQDESVVDDSQLPKDRFSAERLKGVDSTLKIQPAELGDSAMYLCASSRYSTDTQYFGPGTRLTVL.

This clonotype was picked up a small number of times. The V call is TRBV6-5, the J call TRBJ1-1; possibly TRBD1 for D (5 bases). Germline values: CDR1 MNHEY, CDR2 SVGAGI. V lost 0 bases, J lost 1 base, and 9 bases lay in between. CDR3 length: 15 amino acids. The CDR3 protein is CASSYSIGANTEAFF. Here the CDR3 DNA reads TGTGCCAGCAGTTACTCTATCGGGGCGAACACTGAAGCTTTCTTT.

In this sample, this clonotype turned up a few times. The chain links TRBV28 to TRBJ2-1, with D hard to call. Per germline, CDR1 MDHEN and CDR2 SYDVKM. CDR3 size: 15 residues. The V end was cut by 5 bases, the J end by 1 base, with 12 bases between. The CDR3: CASSPSGLSYNEQFF. CDR3 in DNA: TGTGCCAGCAGTCCGAGTGGGCTGTCCTACAATGAGCAGTTCTTC.

V is TRBV28 and J is TRBJ2-7, with no clear D. The CDR3 consists of 14 residues. Trimming shortened V by 2 bases and J by 3 bases, and 11 bases separated the two germline ends. CDR1 and CDR2 from the germline V gene are MDHEN and SYDVKM. In nucleotides, the CDR3 is TGTGCCAGCAGTTTAGGTGGCTGGAGCTACGAGCAGTACGTC. It yields the protein CASSLGGWSYEQYV.

This clonotype was seen more than once but under ten times. This chain connects TRBV7-2 to TRBJ2-1; 8 bases are a match to TRBD1. Germline CDR1 is SGHTA and CDR2 is FQGNSA. Germline trimming cut 7 bases from V and 4 bases from J; bases unmatched to any gene: 9. The CDR3 is made up of 15 amino acids. In DNA form, the CDR3 reads TGTGCCAGCACCCAAAGGACAGGGCGGTACAATGAGCAGTTCTTC. It specifies CASTQRTGRYNEQFF.

There are a few counts of this clonotype. The V gene is TRBV4-1, the J gene TRBJ1-1; D is ambiguous. The CDR3 spans 14 residues. Germline CDR1 is MGHRA and CDR2 is YSYEKL. The ends were cut back, 4 bases at V and 4 bases at J, with 13 bases in the middle. CDR3 residues: CASSLPGFGTEAFF. For the CDR3, the DNA is TGCGCCAGCAGCCTCCCGGGATTCGGCACTGAAGCTTTCTTT.

This chain connects TRBV2 to TRBJ1-4; D is unresolved. Germline V gene lookup returns CDR1 SNHLY and CDR2 FYNNEI. Trimming cost V 4 bases and J 10 bases, with 10 bases left between them. CDR3 length: 12 residues. CDR3 coding DNA: TGTGCCAGCAGTGTCACCAGAGTAAAACTGTTTTTT. The encoded protein is CASSVTRVKLFF. The variable domain in full, completed from reference TRBV2 and TRBJ1-4, reads EPEVTQTPSHQVTQMGQEVILRCVPISNHLYFYWYRQILGQKVEFLVSFYNNEISEKSEIFDDQFSVERPDGSNFTLKIRSTKLEDSAMYFCASSVTRVKLFFGSGTQLSVL.

V and J are TRBV20-1 and TRBJ1-5, with unresolved D. Germline V gene data show CDR1 as DFQATT and CDR2 as SNEGSKA (reference sequence). This CDR3 is 13 amino acids long. V was pared by 5 bases and J by 4 bases, with 12 bases between. The CDR3 spells CSAGSGGNQPQHF. The CDR3 nucleotides are TGCAGTGCTGGAAGTGGTGGGAATCAGCCCCAGCATTTT.

This clonotype came up many times. The rearrangement uses TRBV12-3 or TRBV12-4 and TRBJ2-7, with 9 bases fitting TRBD1. This CDR3 spans 14 amino acids. J was trimmed by 4 bases and V by 5 bases; bases with no gene match: 6. In DNA form, the CDR3 reads TGTGCCAGCAGTGCCGGGACAGGGCTTTACGAGCAGTACTTC. Translating gives CASSAGTGLYEQYF.